This T cell receptor beta chain was recovered during a study of lung T cells in sarcoidosis with Löfgren's syndrome. Overall study context: Löfgren's syndrome patients were the main repertoire analysis focus.

This clonotype has only a few counts. The antigen is undetermined. MiXCR, run by TCRdb on the reads, gives a single entry per CDR3 protein. The data show tens of thousands of distinct CDR3 sequences, less than 25% seen once. The CDR3 covers 15 residues. The V and J ends lost 4 bases and 0 bases respectively, with 13 bases between them. In germline, CDR1 is LGHDT, CDR2 YNNKEL (reference sequence). General study points: Multiple Löfgren's syndrome patients reportedly shared TRAV12-1 and TRBV2 CDR3 motifs. Löfgren's syndrome patients reportedly showed greatest TRAV12-1 and TRBV2 expansion versus controls.

This clonotype originated in a human donor with sarcoidosis (Löfgren's syndrome or another form), or a control subject (not recorded which). Material for sequencing was CD4+ T cells from PBMCs. The chain combines TRBV3-1 with TRBJ2-7, with D tentatively TRBD2 (6 bases). CDR3 coding DNA: TGTGCCAGCAGCCGCGATCCCGGGAGCTCCTACGAGCAGTACTTC. Translation: CASSRDPGSSYEQYF.